This entry features one T cell receptor (beta chain) sequence. The length of the CDR3 is 15 residues. The germline V gene has CDR1 MNHEY and CDR2 SVGAGI. With 6 bases removed from V and 0 bases from J, the gap between germline ends came to 13 bases. Use of 60 Vbeta and 13 Jbeta primers characterized the PCR. The repertoire was sequenced with immunoSEQ multiplex PCR; TCRdb's copy has only in-frame clones and lacks some. The repertoire holds roughly 110,000 clones, 81% seen once, with 2% to 2.5% in the top ten. These data originate in a study of cytomegalovirus exposure and HLA in healthy donors. The sample comprised PBMCs. The rearrangement uses TRBV6-5 and TRBJ2-3; TRBD2 might be the D (6 bases). This receptor was identified in a man younger than 45 in good health and CMV-seronegative. The CDR3 DNA reads TGTGCCAGCAGGGTGGACTACCGAAGCACAGATACGCAGTATTTT. This encodes CASRVDYRSTDTQYF.